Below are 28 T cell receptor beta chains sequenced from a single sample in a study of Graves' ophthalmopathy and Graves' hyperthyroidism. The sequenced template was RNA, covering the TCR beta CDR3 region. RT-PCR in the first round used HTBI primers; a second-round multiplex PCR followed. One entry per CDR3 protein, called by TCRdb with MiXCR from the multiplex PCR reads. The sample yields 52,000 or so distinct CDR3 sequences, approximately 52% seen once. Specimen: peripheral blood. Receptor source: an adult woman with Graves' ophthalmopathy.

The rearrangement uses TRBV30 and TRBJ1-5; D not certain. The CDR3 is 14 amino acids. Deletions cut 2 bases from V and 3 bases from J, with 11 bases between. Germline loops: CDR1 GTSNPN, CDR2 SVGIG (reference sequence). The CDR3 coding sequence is TGTGCCTGGAGTAGGTACAGAGTCAATCAGCCCCAGCATTTT. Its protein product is CAWSRYRVNQPQHF. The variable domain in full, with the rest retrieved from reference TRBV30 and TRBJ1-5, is SQTIHQWPATLVQPVGSPLSLECTVEGTSNPNLYWYRQAAGRGLQLLFYSVGIGQISSEVPQNLSASRPQDRQFILSSKKLLLSDSGFYLCAWSRYRVNQPQHFGDGTRLSIL.

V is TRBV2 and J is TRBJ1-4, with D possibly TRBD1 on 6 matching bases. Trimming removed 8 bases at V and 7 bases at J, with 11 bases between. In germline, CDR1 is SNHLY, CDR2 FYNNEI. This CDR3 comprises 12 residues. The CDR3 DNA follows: TGTGCCAGCGGGGGCCTGAGTGAAAAACTGTTTTTT. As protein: CASGGLSEKLFF.

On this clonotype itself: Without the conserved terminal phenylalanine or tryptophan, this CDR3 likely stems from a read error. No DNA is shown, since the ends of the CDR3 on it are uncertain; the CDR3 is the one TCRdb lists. The CDR3 loop reads CSASPGRAGS. V usage is TRBV20-1 and J usage is TRBJ2-1; TRBD2 reflects the table's D call only, with no check against the DNA. The CDR3 spans 10 residues, counting both ends. Germline V gene data show CDR1 as DFQATT and CDR2 as SNEGSKA (reference sequence).

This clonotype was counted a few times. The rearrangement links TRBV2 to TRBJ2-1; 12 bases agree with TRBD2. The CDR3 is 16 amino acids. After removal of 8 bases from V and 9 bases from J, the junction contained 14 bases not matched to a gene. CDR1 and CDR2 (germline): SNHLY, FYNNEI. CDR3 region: CASSWSGTSGFGEQFF. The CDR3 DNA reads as TGTGCCAGCTCGTGGTCCGGGACTAGCGGGTTCGGTGAGCAGTTCTTC.

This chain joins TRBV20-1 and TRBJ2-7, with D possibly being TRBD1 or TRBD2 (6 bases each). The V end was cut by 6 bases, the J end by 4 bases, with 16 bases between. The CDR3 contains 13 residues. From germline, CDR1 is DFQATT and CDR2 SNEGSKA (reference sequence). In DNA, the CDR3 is TGCAGTGCGAGGACGGGGGCCGGGTACGAGCAGTACTTC. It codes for CSARTGAGYEQYF.

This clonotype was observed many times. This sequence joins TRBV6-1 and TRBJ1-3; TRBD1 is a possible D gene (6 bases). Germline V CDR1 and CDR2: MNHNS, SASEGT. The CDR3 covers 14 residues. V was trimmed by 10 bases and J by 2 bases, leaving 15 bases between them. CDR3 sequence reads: CAIQQGEAGNTIYF. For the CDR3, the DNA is TGTGCCATTCAACAGGGAGAAGCTGGAAACACCATATATTTT.

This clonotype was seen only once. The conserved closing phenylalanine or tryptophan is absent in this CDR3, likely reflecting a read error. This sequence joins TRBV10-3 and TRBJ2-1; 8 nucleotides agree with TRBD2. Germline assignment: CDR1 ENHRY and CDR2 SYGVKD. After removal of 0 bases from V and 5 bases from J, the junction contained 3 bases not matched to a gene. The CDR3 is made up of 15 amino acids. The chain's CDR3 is CAISESGLGDNEQFS. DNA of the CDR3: TGTGCCATCAGTGAGTCGGGACTAGGGGACAATGAGCAGTTCTCC.

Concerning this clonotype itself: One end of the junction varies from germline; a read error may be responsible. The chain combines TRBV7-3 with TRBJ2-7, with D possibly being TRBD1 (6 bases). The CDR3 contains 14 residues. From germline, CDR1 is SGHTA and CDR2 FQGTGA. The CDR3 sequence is CASGPQGDNYEQYF. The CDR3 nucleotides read TGCGCCAGCGGCCCACAGGGAGATAACTACGAGCAGTACTTC.

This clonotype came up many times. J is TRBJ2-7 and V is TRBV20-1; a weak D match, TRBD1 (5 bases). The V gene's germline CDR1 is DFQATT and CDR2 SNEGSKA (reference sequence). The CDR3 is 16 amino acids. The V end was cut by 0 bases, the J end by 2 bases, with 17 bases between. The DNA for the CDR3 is TGCAGTGCTAGAGACGCTCAAGGGGTTGGGCCCTACGAGCAGTACTTC. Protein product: CSARDAQGVGPYEQYF.

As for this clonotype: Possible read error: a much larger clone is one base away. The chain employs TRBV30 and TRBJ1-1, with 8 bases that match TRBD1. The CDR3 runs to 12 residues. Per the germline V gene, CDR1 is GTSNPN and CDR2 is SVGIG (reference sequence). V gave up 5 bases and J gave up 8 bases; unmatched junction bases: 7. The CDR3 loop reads CAWSGGYEEAFF. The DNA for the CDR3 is TGTGCCTGGTCAGGGGGCTACGAGGAAGCTTTCTTT.

In DNA form, the CDR3 reads TGCAGTGCTAGTGCGAGACAGACCCTGAACGAGCAGTACTTC. Residues: CSASARQTLNEQYF. The gene calls are TRBV20-1 and TRBJ2-7, with D tentatively TRBD1 (5 bases). This CDR3 has 14 amino acids. Trimming removed 3 bases from V and 5 bases from J, with 17 bases in between. Germline V lookup: CDR1 DFQATT, CDR2 SNEGSKA (reference sequence).

Here the CDR3 reads CASSPHEGAEQYF. DNA of the CDR3: TGTGCCAGCAGCCCGCACGAGGGAGCAGAGCAGTACTTC. V gene TRBV7-3 combines with J gene TRBJ2-7; perhaps TRBD2 as D (5 bases). The V end was cut by 5 bases, the J end by 7 bases, with 15 bases between. The CDR3 sequence is 13 residues long. The germline gives CDR1 SGHTA, CDR2 FQGTGA.

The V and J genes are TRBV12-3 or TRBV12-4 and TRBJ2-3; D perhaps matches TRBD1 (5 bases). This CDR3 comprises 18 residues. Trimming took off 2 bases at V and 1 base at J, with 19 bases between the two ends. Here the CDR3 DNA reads TGTGCCAGCAGTTTAATTGGGCAGGGAAGGTGGGGCACAGATACGCAGTATTTT. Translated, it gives CASSLIGQGRWGTDTQYF.

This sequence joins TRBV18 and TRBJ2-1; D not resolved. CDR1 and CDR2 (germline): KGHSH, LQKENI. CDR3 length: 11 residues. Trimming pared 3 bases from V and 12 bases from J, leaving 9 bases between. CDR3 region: CASSPSFRQFF. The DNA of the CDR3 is TGTGCCAGCTCACCGAGTTTTAGGCAGTTCTTC.

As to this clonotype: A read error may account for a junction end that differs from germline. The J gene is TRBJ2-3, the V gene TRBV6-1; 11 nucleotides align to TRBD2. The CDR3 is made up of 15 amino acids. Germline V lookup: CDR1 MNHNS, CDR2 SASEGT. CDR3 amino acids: CASRTSGTSRNTQYF. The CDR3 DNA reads TGTGCCAGCAGGACTAGCGGGACTAGTCGGAATACGCAGTACTTT.

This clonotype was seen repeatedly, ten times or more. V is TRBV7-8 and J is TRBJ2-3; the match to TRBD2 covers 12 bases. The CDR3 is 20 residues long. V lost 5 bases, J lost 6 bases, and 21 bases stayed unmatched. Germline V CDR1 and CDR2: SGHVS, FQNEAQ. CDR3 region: CASSAQGAIKTSGRMDTQYF. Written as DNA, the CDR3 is TGTGCCAGCAGCGCCCAGGGGGCCATAAAGACTAGCGGGAGAATGGATACGCAGTATTTT.

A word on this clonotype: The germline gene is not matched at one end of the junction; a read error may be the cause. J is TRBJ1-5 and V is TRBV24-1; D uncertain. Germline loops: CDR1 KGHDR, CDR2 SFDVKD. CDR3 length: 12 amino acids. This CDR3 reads CGTSSAGQPQHF. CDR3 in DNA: TGTGGCACCAGTTCCGCAGGTCAGCCCCAGCATTTT.

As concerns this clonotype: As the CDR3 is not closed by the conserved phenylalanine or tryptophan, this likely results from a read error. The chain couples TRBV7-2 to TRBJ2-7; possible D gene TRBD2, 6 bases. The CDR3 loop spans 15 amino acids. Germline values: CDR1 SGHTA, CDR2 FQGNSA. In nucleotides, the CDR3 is TGTGCCAACAGCTCTCTCTGGGACTTCACCTACGAGCAGTACCTC. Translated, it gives CANSSLWDFTYEQYL.

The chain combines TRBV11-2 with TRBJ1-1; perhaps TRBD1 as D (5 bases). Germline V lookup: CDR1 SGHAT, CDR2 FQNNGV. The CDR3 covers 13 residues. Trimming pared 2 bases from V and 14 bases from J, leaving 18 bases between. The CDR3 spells CASSLRDLYEQFF. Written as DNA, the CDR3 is TGTGCCAGCAGCTTAAGGGACCTGTATGAGCAGTTCTTT.

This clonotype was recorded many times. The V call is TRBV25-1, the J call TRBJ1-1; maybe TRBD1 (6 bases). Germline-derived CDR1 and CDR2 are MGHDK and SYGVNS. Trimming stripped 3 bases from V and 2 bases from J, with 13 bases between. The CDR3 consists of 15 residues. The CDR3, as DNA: TGTGCCAGCAGTGACTGGACAGAGGCCAACACTGAAGCTTTCTTT. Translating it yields CASSDWTEANTEAFF.

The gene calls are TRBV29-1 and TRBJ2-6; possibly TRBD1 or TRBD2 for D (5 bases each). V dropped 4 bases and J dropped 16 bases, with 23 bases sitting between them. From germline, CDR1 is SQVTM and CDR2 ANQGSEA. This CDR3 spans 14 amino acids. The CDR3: CSVGGSIGAGELTF. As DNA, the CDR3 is TGCAGCGTTGGTGGATCGATTGGGGCCGGGGAGCTGACTTTC.

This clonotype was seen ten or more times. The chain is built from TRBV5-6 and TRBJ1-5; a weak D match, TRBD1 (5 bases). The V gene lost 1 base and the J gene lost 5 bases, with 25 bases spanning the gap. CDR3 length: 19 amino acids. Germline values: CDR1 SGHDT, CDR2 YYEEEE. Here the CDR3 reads CASSLSRFAPRGKDQPQHF. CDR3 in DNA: TGTGCCAGCAGCTTGAGTCGCTTCGCTCCCCGGGGGAAGGATCAGCCCCAGCATTTT. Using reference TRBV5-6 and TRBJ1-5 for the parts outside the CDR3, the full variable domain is DAGVTQSPTHLIKTRGQQVTLRCSPKSGHDTVSWYQQALGQGPQFIFQYYEEEERQRGNFPDRFSGHQFPNYSSELNVNALLLGDSALYLCASSLSRFAPRGKDQPQHFGDGTRLSIL.

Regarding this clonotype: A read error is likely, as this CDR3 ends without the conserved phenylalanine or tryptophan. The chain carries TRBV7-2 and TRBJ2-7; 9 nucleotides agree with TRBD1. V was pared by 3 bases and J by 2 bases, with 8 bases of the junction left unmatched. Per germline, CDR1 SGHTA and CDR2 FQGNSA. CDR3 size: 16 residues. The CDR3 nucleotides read TGTGCCAGCAGCTTGGCAAACCGGGACAGGGCCTACGAGCAGTACTGC. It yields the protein CASSLANRDRAYEQYC.

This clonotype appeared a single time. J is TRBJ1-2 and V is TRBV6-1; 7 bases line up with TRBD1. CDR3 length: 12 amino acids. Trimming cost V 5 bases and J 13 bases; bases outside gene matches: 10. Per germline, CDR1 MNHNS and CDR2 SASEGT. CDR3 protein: CASSNPDRICTF. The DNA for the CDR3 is TGTGCCAGCAGTAACCCGGACAGGATCTGCACCTTC.

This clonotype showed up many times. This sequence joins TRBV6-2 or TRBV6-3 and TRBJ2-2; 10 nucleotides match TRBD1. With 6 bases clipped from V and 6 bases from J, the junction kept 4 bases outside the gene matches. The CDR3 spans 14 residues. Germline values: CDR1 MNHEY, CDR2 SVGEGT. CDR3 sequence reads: CASSPGQGAGELFF. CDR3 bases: TGTGCCAGCAGCCCTGGACAGGGGGCCGGGGAGCTGTTTTTT.

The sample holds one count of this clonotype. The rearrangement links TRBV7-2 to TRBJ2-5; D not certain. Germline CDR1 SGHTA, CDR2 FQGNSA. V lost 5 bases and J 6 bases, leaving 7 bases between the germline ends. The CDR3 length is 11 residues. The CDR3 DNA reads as TGTGCCAGCAGCCTGGGAAAGACCCAGTACTTC. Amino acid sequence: CASSLGKTQYF.

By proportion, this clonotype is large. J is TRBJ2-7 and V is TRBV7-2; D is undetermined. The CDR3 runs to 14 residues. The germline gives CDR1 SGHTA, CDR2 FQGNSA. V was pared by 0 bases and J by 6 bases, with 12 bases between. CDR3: CASSLASLLAEQYF. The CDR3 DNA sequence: TGTGCCAGCAGCTTAGCCTCTCTCCTGGCCGAGCAGTACTTC.

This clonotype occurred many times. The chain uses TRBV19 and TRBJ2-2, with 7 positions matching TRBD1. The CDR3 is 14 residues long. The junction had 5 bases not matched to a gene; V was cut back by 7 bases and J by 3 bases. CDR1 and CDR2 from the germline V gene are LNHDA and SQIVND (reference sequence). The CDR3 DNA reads TGTGCCAGTACTGGGACAGTTCACACCGGGGAGCTGTTTTTT. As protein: CASTGTVHTGELFF.